The sequence of this T cell receptor beta chain was determined in a study of Ad26.COV2.S vaccination and SARS-CoV-2 variants. Study conclusions and caveats: In vaccinated individuals, spike-specific CD8+ and CD4+ T cell responses reportedly displayed substantial breadth.

Germline assignment: CDR1 SGHAT and CDR2 FQNNGV. V lost 5 bases to trimming and J lost 4 bases, with 11 bases between them. The CDR3 sequence is 13 residues long. Profiling relied on immunoSEQ multiplex PCR, and the TCRdb table lists in-frame clones only, not all of them. Of about 350,000 clones listed, roughly 89% are singletons. Concerning this clone itself: Its antigen is as yet unknown.

Treatment here: 15 to 20 received Ad26.COV2.S at low or high dose, single or two shots; several received placebo; per-sample allocation not given. The samples were gathered on day 63 after the first injection of vaccine or placebo. The chain employs TRBV11-2 and TRBJ1-1; D is ambiguous. The sample consisted of peripheral blood, taken in a trial of Ad26.COV2.S vaccine versus placebo. This receptor was identified in a person aged 18-60 years who received the Ad26.COV2.S COVID-19 vaccine or a placebo. The CDR3 DNA is TGTGCCAGCAGCCAAGATATAGGCACTGAAGCTTTCTTT. It codes for CASSQDIGTEAFF.